This T cell receptor beta chain was documented in a study of technical replicates of blood from four donors. Data came from immunoSEQ multiplex PCR; TCRdb stores just in-frame clones and leaves some out. The table has 84,000 or so clones, about 92% seen once. CDR1 SEHNR and CDR2 FQNEAQ come from the germline V gene (reference sequence). The CDR3 is 16 residues long. V was pared by 2 bases and J by 0 bases, with 12 bases between. The sequence derives from a human donor in good health. Material: T cells isolated from PBMCs. The genes are TRBV7-9 and TRBJ2-3; perhaps TRBD2 as D (5 bases). CDR3 in amino acids: CASSLYGGPSTDTQYF. The CDR3 DNA sequence: TGTGCCAGCAGCTTATACGGCGGGCCCAGCACAGATACGCAGTATTTT.